There are many counts of the clone carrying this T cell receptor beta chain. Study processing details: Sample-level TCR yields exhibited a median of approximately 96,000, with a range of about 23,224 to 700,000. Using its own MiXCR run on the RACE reads, TCRdb lists one record per CDR3 protein. The V and J calls were not made by the authors but by TCRdb's processing. The table includes under 450,000 distinct CDR3 sequences, around 4.8% detected once. This specimen belongs to a study of human T cells and chemical hapten exposure. Germline CDR1 MNHEY, CDR2 SVGAGI. The CDR3 extends over 13 amino acids. The ends were cut back, 6 bases at V and 4 bases at J, with 12 bases in the middle. The sample's time point: patch test 1, 2 weeks after DPC sensitization. Sample treatment: therapeutic diphenylcyclopropenone sensitization with weekly scalp DPC.

This clonotype was obtained from a woman aged 45 to 65 with alopecia areata. Some clones in this sample may be carry-over from other donors' samples. J is TRBJ1-1 and V is TRBV6-5; the D gene is possibly TRBD1 (6 bases). The sequencing used whole blood, collected in connection with sensitization to the hapten diphenylcyclopropenone (DPC). Here the CDR3 reads CASRQGPLTEAFF. The CDR3 nucleotides read TGTGCCAGCAGACAGGGTCCCCTCACTGAAGCTTTCTTT.